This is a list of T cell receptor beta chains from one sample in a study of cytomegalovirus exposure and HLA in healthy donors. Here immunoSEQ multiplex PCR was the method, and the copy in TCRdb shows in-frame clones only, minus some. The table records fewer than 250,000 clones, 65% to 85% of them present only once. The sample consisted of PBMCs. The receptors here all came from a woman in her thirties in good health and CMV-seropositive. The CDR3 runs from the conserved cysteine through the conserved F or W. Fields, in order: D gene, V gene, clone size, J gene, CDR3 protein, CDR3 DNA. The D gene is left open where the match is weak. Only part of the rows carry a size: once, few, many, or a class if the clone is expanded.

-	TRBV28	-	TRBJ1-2	CASTHPRGGYTF	TGTGCCAGCACCCATCCTAGGGGAGGCTACACCTTC
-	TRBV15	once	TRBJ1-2	CATSRDWGNYGYTF	TGTGCCACCAGCAGAGATTGGGGAAATTATGGCTACACCTTC
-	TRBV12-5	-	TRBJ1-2	CASGSENGYTF	TGTGCTAGTGGTTCAGAGAATGGCTACACCTTC
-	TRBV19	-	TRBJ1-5	CASSIPNQPQHF	TGTGCCAGTAGTATCCCAAATCAGCCCCAGCATTTT
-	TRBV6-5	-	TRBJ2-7	CASSYGPYEQYF	TGTGCCAGCAGTTACGGCCCCTACGAGCAGTACTTC
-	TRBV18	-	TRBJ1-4	CASSSVGGKLFF	TGTGCCAGCTCTTCGGTCGGGGGAAAACTGTTTTTT
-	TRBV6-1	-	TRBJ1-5	CASSDLGGRNQPQHF	TGTGCCAGCAGTGACTTAGGGGGGCGCAATCAGCCCCAGCATTTT
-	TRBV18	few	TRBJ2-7	CASSLAEARYEQYF	TGTGCCAGCTCACTCGCCGAAGCGCGATACGAGCAGTACTTC
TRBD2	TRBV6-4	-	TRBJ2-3	CASSDSAAGEVDTQYF	TGTGCCAGCAGTGACTCTGCAGCGGGAGAGGTAGATACGCAGTATTTT
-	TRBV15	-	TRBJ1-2	CATSRGRDGYTF	TGTGCCACCAGCAGAGGCAGGGATGGCTACACCTTC
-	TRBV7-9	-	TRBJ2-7	CASSGTPHSYEQYF	TGTGCCAGCAGCGGGACACCACATTCCTACGAGCAGTACTTC
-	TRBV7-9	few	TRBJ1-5	CASSLGNQPQHF	TGTGCCAGCAGCTTGGGCAATCAGCCCCAGCATTTT
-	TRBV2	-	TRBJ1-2	CASSIRGLNYGYTF	TGTGCCAGCAGTATCCGGGGGCTCAACTATGGCTACACCTTC
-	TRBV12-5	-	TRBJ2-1	CASGLETIYNEQFF	TGTGCTAGTGGTTTAGAGACAATTTACAATGAGCAGTTCTTC
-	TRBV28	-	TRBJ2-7	CASSLWLRGQQYF	TGTGCCAGCAGTTTATGGTTGCGGGGCCAGCAGTACTTC
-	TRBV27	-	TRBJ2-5	CASSLSRGGETQYF	TGTGCCAGCAGTTTATCGCGCGGCGGGGAGACCCAGTACTTC
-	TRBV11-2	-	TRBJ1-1	CASSLDPGFKNTEAFF	TGTGCCAGCAGCTTAGACCCGGGTTTTAAGAACACTGAAGCTTTCTTT
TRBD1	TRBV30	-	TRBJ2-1	CAWSVGRGLFNEQFF	TGTGCCTGGAGTGTAGGCAGGGGGCTCTTCAATGAGCAGTTCTTC
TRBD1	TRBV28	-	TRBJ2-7	CASSTPGQGYEQYF	TGTGCCAGCAGTACACCGGGACAGGGGTACGAGCAGTACTTC
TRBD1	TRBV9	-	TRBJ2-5	CASSVGGGQGVEETQYF	TGTGCCAGCAGCGTAGGGGGGGGACAGGGAGTAGAAGAGACCCAGTACTTC
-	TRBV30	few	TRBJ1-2	CAWSSANYGYTF	TGTGCCTGGAGTTCAGCTAACTATGGCTACACCTTC
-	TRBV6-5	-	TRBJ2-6	CASSYSTGSGANVLTF	TGTGCCAGCAGTTACTCGACGGGGTCTGGGGCCAACGTCCTGACTTTC
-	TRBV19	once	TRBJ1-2	CASSIVGSNYGYTF	TGTGCCAGTAGTATCGTGGGGTCTAACTATGGCTACACCTTC
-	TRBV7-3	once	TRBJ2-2	CASSLTREELFF	TGTGCCAGCAGCTTAACGAGGGAGGAGCTGTTTTTT
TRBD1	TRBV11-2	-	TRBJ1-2	CASSGQGEGYTF	TGTGCCAGCAGCGGACAGGGGGAAGGCTACACCTTC
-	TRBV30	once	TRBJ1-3	CAWRRSGANTIYF	TGTGCCTGGAGGCGGTCAGGGGCAAACACCATATATTTT
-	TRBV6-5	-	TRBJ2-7	CASSSVGGAQYF	TGTGCCAGCAGTTCCGTCGGGGGCGCGCAGTACTTC
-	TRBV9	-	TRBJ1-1	CASSGGGAEAFF	TGTGCCAGCAGCGGCGGTGGAGCTGAAGCTTTCTTT
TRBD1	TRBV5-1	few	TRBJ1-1	CASSIYTGGTEAFF	TGCGCCAGCAGCATCTACACAGGGGGCACTGAAGCTTTCTTT
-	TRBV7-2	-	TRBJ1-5	CASSFRQLPGQPQHF	TGTGCCAGCAGCTTTCGTCAGCTCCCTGGGCAGCCCCAGCATTTT
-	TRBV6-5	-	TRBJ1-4	CASSYNEKLFF	TGTGCCAGCAGTTACAATGAAAAACTGTTTTTT
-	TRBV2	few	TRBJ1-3	CASSEFSDTIYF	TGTGCCAGCAGTGAATTCTCGGACACCATATATTTT
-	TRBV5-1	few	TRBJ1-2	CASSWGAAIYGYTF	TGCGCCAGCAGCTGGGGGGCGGCCATCTATGGCTACACCTTC
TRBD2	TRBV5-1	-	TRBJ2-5	CASSPAGVETQYF	TGCGCCAGCAGCCCAGCGGGAGTAGAGACCCAGTACTTC
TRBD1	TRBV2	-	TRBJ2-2	CASSQEDRAAVNTGELFF	TGTGCCAGCAGTCAGGAGGACAGGGCTGCGGTGAACACCGGGGAGCTGTTTTTT
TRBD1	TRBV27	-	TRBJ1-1	CASSLSAGQGIGFMNTEAFF	TGTGCCAGCAGTTTATCGGCGGGACAGGGTATAGGGTTCATGAACACTGAAGCTTTCTTT
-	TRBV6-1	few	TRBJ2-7	CASSESLDSSYEQYF	TGTGCCAGCAGTGAATCTTTGGACAGCTCCTACGAGCAGTACTTC
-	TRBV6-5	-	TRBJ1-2	CASTKRRGIGGYTF	TGTGCCAGCACCAAGAGAAGAGGGATAGGTGGCTACACCTTC
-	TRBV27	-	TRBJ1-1	CASSLSVRGAGMNTEAFF	TGTGCCAGCAGTTTATCAGTGAGGGGGGCTGGCATGAACACTGAAGCTTTCTTT
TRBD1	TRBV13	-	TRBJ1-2	CASSLTGGDYGYTF	TGTGCCAGCAGCTTAACAGGGGGCGACTATGGCTACACCTTC
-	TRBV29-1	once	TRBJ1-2	CSVDNPTNYGYTF	TGCAGCGTTGATAATCCCACTAACTATGGCTACACCTTC
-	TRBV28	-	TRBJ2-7	CASSSGTRTYEQYF	TGTGCCAGCAGTTCCGGTACGAGGACCTACGAGCAGTACTTC
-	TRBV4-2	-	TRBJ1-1	CASSQARGGTEAFF	TGTGCCAGCAGCCAAGCGAGGGGGGGCACTGAAGCTTTCTTT
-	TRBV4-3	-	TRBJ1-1	CASSQGPGEAFF	TGCGCCAGCAGCCAAGGACCGGGTGAAGCTTTCTTT
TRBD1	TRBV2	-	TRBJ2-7	CASTGTGLTYEQYF	TGTGCCAGCACCGGGACAGGTCTGACCTACGAGCAGTACTTC